Listed below are T cell receptor beta chains from one sample, sequenced in a study of T cell responses to AZD1222 COVID-19 vaccine. Here immunoSEQ multiplex PCR was the method, and the copy in TCRdb shows in-frame clones only, minus some. This table has 90,000 to 150,000 clones, around 90% appearing once. The material was peripheral blood, obtained on day 0 of AZD1222 vaccination. The origin of the receptors is an adult in good health. Each CDR3 is given with its conserved first and last residue. Each record gives: J gene, D gene, clone size, V gene, CDR3 protein, CDR3 DNA. A D gene is named only where the DNA matches it firmly. Size values are once, few and many counts, or a class for expanded clones, and some rows have none.

TRBJ2-7 | NA | NA | TRBV5-1 | CASSLTATYEQYF | TGCGCCAGCAGCTTGACGGCCACCTACGAGCAGTACTTC
TRBJ1-2 | NA | NA | TRBV28 | CASSLGGHDSSNGYTF | TGTGCCAGCAGTTTAGGGGGGCACGACTCCTCGAATGGCTACACCTTC
TRBJ1-1 | NA | NA | TRBV7-9 | CASSSGYLNTEAFF | TGTGCCAGCAGTTCAGGATACTTGAACACTGAAGCTTTCTTT
TRBJ2-7 | NA | once | TRBV18 | CASSRDMGGDEQYF | TGTGCCAGCTCACGAGACATGGGGGGAGACGAGCAGTACTTC
TRBJ1-1 | NA | NA | TRBV30 | CAWLRVLRNMNTEAFF | TGTGCCTGGTTAAGAGTACTGCGTAATATGAACACTGAAGCTTTCTTT
TRBJ1-5 | TRBD1 | NA | TRBV5-8 | CASSTGVHQPQHF | TGTGCCAGCAGCACAGGGGTTCATCAGCCCCAGCATTTT
TRBJ2-3 | TRBD2 | NA | TRBV4-1 | CASSQTSVGVGRTDTQYF | TGCGCCAGCAGCCAAACTAGCGTGGGGGTCGGGCGCACAGATACGCAGTATTTT
TRBJ2-2 | NA | NA | TRBV7-3 | CASSLNSVLTGELFF | TGTGCCAGCAGCTTAAACTCGGTGCTCACCGGGGAGCTGTTTTTT
TRBJ2-5 | NA | NA | TRBV7-8 | CASRGRGTGFYQETQYF | TGTGCCAGCAGGGGGAGGGGGACGGGATTCTACCAAGAGACCCAGTACTTC
TRBJ2-1 | NA | NA | TRBV5-1 | CASSWTLNEQFF | TGCGCCAGCAGCTGGACCTTAAATGAGCAGTTCTTC
TRBJ1-5 | TRBD1 | NA | TRBV27 | CASSRTGTGGNQPQHF | TGTGCCAGCAGTCGGACCGGGACAGGGGGCAATCAGCCCCAGCATTTT
TRBJ2-1 | TRBD2 | once | TRBV29-1 | CSGKLANYNEQFF | TGCAGCGGTAAACTAGCGAACTACAATGAGCAGTTCTTC
TRBJ1-6 | NA | NA | TRBV3-1/TRBV3-2 | CASSPLLTNSPLHF | TGTGCCAGCAGTCCCCTGCTTACCAATTCACCCCTCCACTTT
TRBJ1-4 | NA | few | TRBV3-1/TRBV3-2 | CASSQVTANNEKLFF | TGTGCCAGCAGCCAAGTGACAGCAAATAATGAAAAACTGTTTTTT
TRBJ1-2 | NA | NA | TRBV7-9 | CASSLVGQASGYTF | TGTGCCAGCAGCTTAGTGGGTCAGGCGTCGGGCTACACCTTC
TRBJ2-4 | NA | NA | TRBV11-2 | CASSLDSPRNIQYF | TGTGCCAGCAGCTTAGATTCCCCCAGAAACATTCAGTACTTC
TRBJ1-6 | NA | once | TRBV28 | CASSWGIMIHSPLHF | TGTGCCAGCAGTTGGGGAATTATGATTCATTCACCCCTCCACTTT
TRBJ1-1 | TRBD1 | NA | TRBV18 | CASSPGTDNTEAFF | TGTGCCAGCTCACCCGGGACAGACAACACTGAAGCTTTCTTT
TRBJ1-2 | NA | NA | TRBV2 | CASSVGRANYGYTF | TGTGCCAGCAGTGTGGGGCGGGCGAACTATGGCTACACCTTC
TRBJ1-6 | TRBD1 | NA | TRBV9 | CASSGTGLSPLHF | TGTGCCAGCAGCGGGACAGGGCTGTCACCCCTCCACTTT
TRBJ1-1 | NA | NA | TRBV25-1 | CASSEQRGSTEAFF | TGTGCCAGCAGTGAACAACGGGGGTCCACTGAAGCTTTCTTT
TRBJ1-2 | TRBD1 | NA | TRBV4-1 | CASSQEEGARGYTF | TGCGCCAGCAGCCAGGAAGAGGGGGCGCGGGGCTACACCTTC
TRBJ2-1 | NA | once | TRBV7-3 | CASSLVRGSYNEQFF | TGTGCCAGCAGCTTAGTTAGGGGCTCCTACAATGAGCAGTTCTTC
TRBJ1-2 | TRBD1 | once | TRBV20-1 | CSANEAGGNYGYTF | TGCAGTGCTAATGAAGCAGGGGGTAACTATGGCTACACCTTC
TRBJ2-7 | TRBD1 | NA | TRBV29-1 | CSVGDRGRHPYEQYF | TGCAGCGTTGGGGACAGGGGGCGTCATCCCTACGAGCAGTACTTC
TRBJ2-7 | TRBD2 | few | TRBV19 | CASSGPGLASYEQYF | TGTGCCAGTAGTGGACCGGGACTAGCGTCCTACGAGCAGTACTTC
TRBJ1-5 | NA | NA | TRBV27 | CASSFLGYNQPQHF | TGTGCCAGCAGTTTTCTTGGGTACAATCAGCCCCAGCATTTT
TRBJ1-5 | TRBD1 | once | TRBV2 | CASSGQGVGQPQHF | TGTGCCAGCAGCGGACAGGGAGTCGGACAGCCCCAGCATTTT